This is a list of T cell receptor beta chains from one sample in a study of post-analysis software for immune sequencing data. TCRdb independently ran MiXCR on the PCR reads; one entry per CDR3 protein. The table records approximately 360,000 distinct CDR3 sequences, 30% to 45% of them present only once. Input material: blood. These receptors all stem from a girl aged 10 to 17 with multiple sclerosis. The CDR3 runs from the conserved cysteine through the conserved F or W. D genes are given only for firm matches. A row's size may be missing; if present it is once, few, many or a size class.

cdr3_nt: TGTGCCAGCAGTTTGGGGCTAGCGGGGGGTCTGGCCTACAATGAGCAGTTCTTC
cdr3_aa: CASSLGLAGGLAYNEQFF
clone_size: .
v_call: TRBV12-3/TRBV12-4
d_call: TRBD2
j_call: TRBJ2-1

cdr3_nt: TGTGCCAGCAGCTTCACAGGGATGAACACTGAAGCTTTCTTT
cdr3_aa: CASSFTGMNTEAFF
clone_size: few
v_call: TRBV7-2
d_call: .
j_call: TRBJ1-1

cdr3_nt: TGCAGTGCTAGAGATCCCAGCGGGGGGCGTCCCTACAATGAGCAGTTCTTC
cdr3_aa: CSARDPSGGRPYNEQFF
clone_size: .
v_call: TRBV20-1
d_call: TRBD2
j_call: TRBJ2-1

cdr3_nt: TGTGCCAGCGGCCCTTTGCAGGGGAATAGTGCCAGCTATGGCTACACCTTC
cdr3_aa: CASGPLQGNSASYGYTF
clone_size: .
v_call: TRBV9
d_call: .
j_call: TRBJ1-2

cdr3_nt: TGCAGTGCGGCGAGAGGGGACACAGATACGCAGTATTTT
cdr3_aa: CSAARGDTDTQYF
clone_size: .
v_call: TRBV20-1
d_call: .
j_call: TRBJ2-3

cdr3_nt: TGTGCCACCAGTGCCCCGGGGCGGGAGGGAGAGACCCAGTACTTC
cdr3_aa: CATSAPGREGETQYF
clone_size: .
v_call: TRBV24-1
d_call: TRBD2
j_call: TRBJ2-5

cdr3_nt: TGCAGCGTTCGAACAGGGGACGAGCAGTACTTC
cdr3_aa: CSVRTGDEQYF
clone_size: .
v_call: TRBV29-1
d_call: TRBD1
j_call: TRBJ2-7

cdr3_nt: TGTGCCAGCAGCGTAGGGGCAGGAGATGGCTACACCTTC
cdr3_aa: CASSVGAGDGYTF
clone_size: few
v_call: TRBV9
d_call: .
j_call: TRBJ1-2

cdr3_nt: TGTGCCAGCAGCTTTTCGACCTCCATGAACACTGAAGCTTTCTTT
cdr3_aa: CASSFSTSMNTEAFF
clone_size: .
v_call: TRBV7-9
d_call: .
j_call: TRBJ1-1

cdr3_nt: TGTGCCAGCAGCCCTGGACTAAACTACGAGCAGTACTTC
cdr3_aa: CASSPGLNYEQYF
clone_size: .
v_call: TRBV3-1
d_call: .
j_call: TRBJ2-7

cdr3_nt: TGCAGTGCTCAAGGGGGGGCCGATGAGACCCAGTACTTC
cdr3_aa: CSAQGGADETQYF
clone_size: few
v_call: TRBV20-1
d_call: .
j_call: TRBJ2-5

cdr3_nt: TGCGCCAGCAGCTTGGGGGACAGTTCTAATCAGCCCCAGCATTTT
cdr3_aa: CASSLGDSSNQPQHF
clone_size: .
v_call: TRBV5-1
d_call: TRBD1
j_call: TRBJ1-5

cdr3_nt: TGTGCCAGCAGCTTGTCTCAGGGATTTCAGTTCTTC
cdr3_aa: CASSLSQGFQFF
clone_size: .
v_call: TRBV7-9
d_call: .
j_call: TRBJ2-1

cdr3_nt: TGCGCCAGCAGCTTGGTTGAGGACTACCATTTCACAGATACGCAGTATTTT
cdr3_aa: CASSLVEDYHFTDTQYF
clone_size: .
v_call: TRBV5-1
d_call: .
j_call: TRBJ2-3

cdr3_nt: TGTGCCAGCAGCAAGACAGGGGGAAAGGGAGATACGCAGTATTTT
cdr3_aa: CASSKTGGKGDTQYF
clone_size: .
v_call: TRBV7-9
d_call: TRBD1
j_call: TRBJ2-3

cdr3_nt: TGTGCCAGCAGGGGGGGGCCGGAGTCACCCCTCCACTTT
cdr3_aa: CASRGGPESPLHF
clone_size: few
v_call: TRBV7-9
d_call: .
j_call: TRBJ1-6

cdr3_nt: TGTGCCAGCTCACCATACCTTCGCCTTGAGAGCACAGATACGCAGTATTTT
cdr3_aa: CASSPYLRLESTDTQYF
clone_size: .
v_call: TRBV18
d_call: .
j_call: TRBJ2-3

cdr3_nt: TGCGCCAGCAGCGGCAGCTACGAGCAGTACTTC
cdr3_aa: CASSGSYEQYF
clone_size: many
v_call: TRBV7-9
d_call: .
j_call: TRBJ2-7

cdr3_nt: TGCGCCAGCAGCTCAAATTCCGGGGTTAAAGAGACCCAGTACTTC
cdr3_aa: CASSSNSGVKETQYF
clone_size: few
v_call: TRBV4-1
d_call: .
j_call: TRBJ2-5

cdr3_nt: TGTGCCAGCAACCGGACTAGAGCCTACGAGCAGTACTTC
cdr3_aa: CASNRTRAYEQYF
clone_size: .
v_call: TRBV3-1
d_call: TRBD2
j_call: TRBJ2-7

cdr3_nt: TGTGCCAGCAGTCGACGACTAGCGGGGGGGCAAGAGACCCAGTACTTC
cdr3_aa: CASSRRLAGGQETQYF
clone_size: few
v_call: TRBV5-5
d_call: TRBD2
j_call: TRBJ2-5

cdr3_nt: TGTGCCACCAGACACGAGGGCAGGGACGATTACGAGCAGTACTTC
cdr3_aa: CATRHEGRDDYEQYF
clone_size: .
v_call: TRBV28
d_call: .
j_call: TRBJ2-7

cdr3_nt: TGTGCCAGCAGCCAAGTATACGGGGACGAGCAGTACTTC
cdr3_aa: CASSQVYGDEQYF
clone_size: few
v_call: TRBV3-1
d_call: .
j_call: TRBJ2-7

cdr3_nt: TGTGCCAGCAGTTCGGTCAAGGGGGGCCCCTACGAGCAGTACTTC
cdr3_aa: CASSSVKGGPYEQYF
clone_size: few
v_call: TRBV12-3/TRBV12-4
d_call: .
j_call: TRBJ2-7

cdr3_nt: TGTGCCAGCAGCCGTAGCGGGGGATTGGAGACCCAGTACTTC
cdr3_aa: CASSRSGGLETQYF
clone_size: few
v_call: TRBV6-2/TRBV6-3
d_call: TRBD2
j_call: TRBJ2-5

cdr3_nt: TGTGCCAGCACCCACTGGGGGTCTGAAGATACGCAGTATTTT
cdr3_aa: CASTHWGSEDTQYF
clone_size: .
v_call: TRBV7-9
d_call: .
j_call: TRBJ2-3

cdr3_nt: TGTGCCAGCAGCCGTCTAGCGGGAGGAGATACGCAGTATTTT
cdr3_aa: CASSRLAGGDTQYF
clone_size: .
v_call: TRBV3-1
d_call: TRBD2
j_call: TRBJ2-3

cdr3_nt: TGCAGTGCTAGAACCACCTCGTCGGACTACGAGCAGTACTTC
cdr3_aa: CSARTTSSDYEQYF
clone_size: .
v_call: TRBV20-1
d_call: .
j_call: TRBJ2-7

cdr3_nt: TGCAGCGTTGATTGGGGGCGCGGCTATGGCTACACCTTC
cdr3_aa: CSVDWGRGYGYTF
clone_size: .
v_call: TRBV29-1
d_call: .
j_call: TRBJ1-2

cdr3_nt: TGTGCCAGCAGCCGGGACCGCAGCACAGATACGCAGTATTTT
cdr3_aa: CASSRDRSTDTQYF
clone_size: many
v_call: TRBV7-9
d_call: .
j_call: TRBJ2-3

cdr3_nt: TGTGCCAGCAGCCAAGTGGGAGAGGAAAAACTGTTTTTT
cdr3_aa: CASSQVGEEKLFF
clone_size: .
v_call: TRBV14
d_call: .
j_call: TRBJ1-4

cdr3_nt: TGTGCCAGCAGCGACTCCCCATCTTTCAAGGGCGAAGAGACCCAGTACTTC
cdr3_aa: CASSDSPSFKGEETQYF
clone_size: .
v_call: TRBV5-6
d_call: .
j_call: TRBJ2-5

cdr3_nt: TGCAGCGTGGGGCGCGGGGGCCAAGAGACCCAGTACTTC
cdr3_aa: CSVGRGGQETQYF
clone_size: .
v_call: TRBV29-1
d_call: TRBD2
j_call: TRBJ2-5

cdr3_nt: TGCGCCAGCAGCCGGAATACCGGGGTGAACACTGAAGCTTTCTTT
cdr3_aa: CASSRNTGVNTEAFF
clone_size: .
v_call: TRBV5-1
d_call: .
j_call: TRBJ1-1

cdr3_nt: TGCAGTGCTAGCCTGACTTTTAGCACAGATACGCAGTATTTT
cdr3_aa: CSASLTFSTDTQYF
clone_size: few
v_call: TRBV20-1
d_call: .
j_call: TRBJ2-3

cdr3_nt: TGTGCCAGCAGTTTATTGGCAGATATTCGATTGATGAAATACAATGAGCAGTTCTTC
cdr3_aa: CASSLLADIRLMKYNEQFF
clone_size: few
v_call: TRBV12-3/TRBV12-4
d_call: .
j_call: TRBJ2-1